This TCR beta chain was observed in a study of post-analysis software for immune sequencing data. Study overall: The cohort encompassed relapsing-remitting, secondary progressive and progressive-relapsing multiple sclerosis disease courses. Broader study findings: Five or six TRBV segments were significantly more frequent in patients than in controls. TRBV5-6, TRBV5-1 and TRBV20-1 were among these segments. Samples sharing a preparation batch grouped tightly together when assessed by F measure.

Tagging with unique molecular identifiers was a feature of the TCR beta cDNA libraries. There were about 1 to 10 million T cells, and 450,000 to 550,000 cDNA molecules came from them. TCRdb ran MiXCR on the PCR reads and lists one entry per CDR3 protein. The sample consists of roughly 410,000 distinct CDR3 sequences, 30% to 45% of them appearing once. This clonotype occurred a few times. Its antigen is currently unknown. The junction had 3 bases not matched to a gene; V was cut back by 0 bases and J by 5 bases. Germline CDR1 SGHRS, CDR2 YFSETQ. CDR3 length: 14 amino acids. This chain connects TRBV5-1 to TRBJ2-5, with TRBD1 matching over 8 bases. This TCR came from a girl aged 10 to 17 with multiple sclerosis. Sequenced sample: blood. As DNA, the CDR3 is TGCGCCAGCAGCTTGGGACAGGGGTCGGAGACCCAGTACTTC. Its translation is CASSLGQGSETQYF.